This entry lists 13 T cell receptor beta chains sequenced from one sample in a study of human T cells and chemical hapten exposure. TCRdb re-called the RACE reads through MiXCR, storing one row per CDR3 protein. This sample yields about 80,000 distinct CDR3 sequences, of which 14% are seen a single time; roughly 4.8% belongs to the top ten. Regarding time point: pre-sensitization, week 0. The treatment is: therapeutic diphenylcyclopropenone sensitization with weekly scalp DPC. The starting material was whole blood, obtained in connection with sensitization to the hapten diphenylcyclopropenone (DPC). The origin of the receptors is a woman between 50 and 59 years old with alopecia areata. Some clones in this sample may be carry-over from other donors' samples.

DNA for the CDR3: TGTGCCACCAGTGCGGGAGCTTTGAATGAGCAGTTCTTC. It encodes CATSAGALNEQFF. V is TRBV24-1 and J is TRBJ2-1, with D tentatively TRBD2 (6 bases). CDR1 and CDR2 from the germline V gene are KGHDR and SFDVKD. The CDR3 loop spans 13 amino acids. The V gene lost 5 bases and the J gene lost 7 bases, with 11 bases spanning the gap.

This clonotype has a handful of counts. CDR3 amino acids: CASRARTDTQYF. In nucleotides, the CDR3 is TGTGCCAGCAGGGCCCGTACAGATACGCAGTATTTT. The V gene is TRBV25-1, the J gene TRBJ2-3; unclear D gene. CDR3 size: 12 residues. Trimming shortened V by 6 bases and J by 3 bases, and 7 bases separated the two germline ends. Germline CDR1 and CDR2: MGHDK and SYGVNS.

V gene TRBV20-1 combines with J gene TRBJ2-7, with TRBD1 identical over 10 bases. The J segment lost 0 bases and the V segment lost 5 bases, leaving 13 bases of the junction unmatched. The CDR3 spans 17 residues. Germline CDR1 is DFQATT and CDR2 is SNEGSKA (reference sequence). Here the CDR3 DNA reads TGCAGTGCTGATGACAGGGGGCAACCGGAGAGCTCCTACGAGCAGTACTTC. As protein: CSADDRGQPESSYEQYF.

The gene calls are TRBV6-5 and TRBJ2-7, with D perhaps TRBD2 (6 bases). Germline V gives CDR1 MNHEY, CDR2 SVGAGI. This CDR3 is built from 13 residues. Trimming took 7 bases from V and 6 from J, leaving 16 bases between them. The CDR3 bases are TGTGCCAGCACCCTCCGGCGGGGAAGCGAGCAGTACTTC. As protein: CASTLRRGSEQYF.

This clonotype was observed a handful of times. The DNA for the CDR3 is TGCAGTGCCAGGACTAGATCTATCGCAGATACGCAGTATTTT. Translated, it gives CSARTRSIADTQYF. This chain uses TRBV20-1 with TRBJ2-3, with 7 bases fitting TRBD2. The CDR3 has 14 residues. The J segment lost 4 bases and the V segment lost 6 bases, leaving 10 bases of the junction unmatched. The germline V gene has CDR1 DFQATT and CDR2 SNEGSKA (reference sequence).

In this sample, this clonotype turned up a few times. The CDR3 nucleotides are TGCGCCAGCAGCTTCACAGGGTTAAGCTCTGGGGCCAACGTCCTGACTTTC. This sequence encodes CASSFTGLSSGANVLTF. This chain joins TRBV5-1 and TRBJ2-6, with a weak D call TRBD1 (6 bases). The CDR3 runs to 17 residues. With 2 bases removed from V and 0 bases from J, the gap between germline ends came to 12 bases. The germline gives CDR1 SGHRS, CDR2 YFSETQ.

This chain links TRBV5-1 with TRBJ2-3; TRBD2 agrees at 8 bases. The trim removed 5 bases at V and 3 bases at J, leaving 11 bases unmatched. Germline V gene data show CDR1 as SGHRS and CDR2 as YFSETQ. There are 16 residues in the CDR3. The CDR3 DNA reads TGCGCCAGCAGACCGTTGATCAGCGGGAGAACAGATACGCAGTATTTT. As protein: CASRPLISGRTDTQYF. Filled out from reference TRBV5-1 and TRBJ2-3, the complete variable domain reads KAGVTQTPRYLIKTRGQQVTLSCSPISGHRSVSWYQQTPGQGLQFLFEYFSETQRNKGNFPGRFSGRQFSNSRSEMNVSTLELGDSALYLCASRPLISGRTDTQYFGPGTRLTVL.

This chain uses TRBV11-2 with TRBJ2-5; 11 nucleotides match TRBD2. Germline assignment: CDR1 SGHAT and CDR2 FQNNGV. The CDR3 loop spans 16 amino acids. Trimming removed 3 bases from V and 5 bases from J; junction bases left unmatched: 8. CDR3 in DNA: TGTGCCAGCAGCTTGATTACTAGCGGGAGCTTCGAGACCCAGTACTTC. This encodes CASSLITSGSFETQYF.

The chain carries TRBV29-1 and TRBJ2-7, with 7 bases matching TRBD1. Trimming at V came to 4 bases and at J to 7 bases, leaving 13 bases not matched to a gene. The V gene's germline CDR1 is SQVTM and CDR2 ANQGSEA. The CDR3 contains 14 residues. CDR3 protein: CSVGGRTGALEQYF. The CDR3 bases are TGCAGCGTTGGCGGCAGGACAGGTGCTTTGGAGCAGTACTTC.

This clonotype was seen more than once but under ten times. V gene TRBV29-1 combines with J gene TRBJ2-3; TRBD2 aligns across 7 bases. The CDR3 runs 15 residues. After removal of 4 bases from V and 1 base from J, the junction contained 8 bases not matched to a gene. Germline V gives CDR1 SQVTM, CDR2 ANQGSEA. The CDR3 coding sequence is TGCAGCGTTGCTGGTCTAGCGGTGGGCACAGATACGCAGTATTTT. Protein product: CSVAGLAVGTDTQYF.

This chain links TRBV2 with TRBJ2-1, with unresolved D. V was shortened by 6 bases and J by 4 bases, with 13 bases between the two germline ends. Germline values: CDR1 SNHLY, CDR2 FYNNEI. This CDR3 region has 14 residues. CDR3 region: CASSSPLGYNEQFF. CDR3 DNA: TGTGCCAGCAGCTCCCCTCTAGGGTACAATGAGCAGTTCTTC.

CDR3 loop: CASRGSAGATNEQFF. The CDR3 DNA reads as TGTGCCAGCAGAGGGTCGGCGGGAGCAACGAATGAGCAGTTCTTC. The chain uses TRBV5-4 and TRBJ2-1, with 7 bases identical to TRBD2. The CDR3 is 15 amino acids. Germline CDR1 SGHNT, CDR2 YYREEE (reference sequence). V shed 5 bases, J shed 7 bases, and the junction held 12 bases outside the gene matches.

This clonotype has more than one count but fewer than ten. The chain employs TRBV29-1 and TRBJ1-5, with TRBD1 as a possible D gene (5 bases). CDR1 is SQVTM, CDR2 ANQGSEA, per germline. The CDR3 runs 13 residues. Trimming pared 4 bases from V and 11 bases from J, leaving 18 bases between. CDR3 loop: CSVVFQGGPAQHF. CDR3 sequence (DNA): TGCAGCGTTGTCTTCCAGGGCGGTCCGGCCCAGCATTTT.